This is a list of T cell receptor beta chains from one sample in a study of blood T cells in healthy people across ages. Via MiXCR, TCRdb re-called the 5' RACE reads, giving one row per CDR3 protein. The sample records about 970,000 distinct CDR3 sequences, approximately 50% being singletons. Material for sequencing was blood. The receptors here all came from an older woman in good health. Each CDR3 is given with its conserved first and last residue. Each record gives: J gene, D gene, clone size, V gene, CDR3 protein, CDR3 DNA. The D gene is left open where the match is weak. The size entry is marked missing in some rows and otherwise reads once, few, many or a size class.

>TRBJ1-2|TRBD1|few|TRBV12-3/TRBV12-4
CASSRAGTGPDYTF
TGTGCCAGCAGCCGAGCCGGGACAGGGCCTGACTACACCTTC
>TRBJ2-3|.|.|TRBV7-9
CASSFGPGQYF
TGTGCCAGCAGCTTTGGGCCCGGGCAGTATTTT
>TRBJ1-1|.|.|TRBV21-1
CASSKRGRRAFF
TGTGCCAGCAGCAAAAGGGGGCGCAGGGCTTTCTTT
>TRBJ2-5|TRBD1|.|TRBV20-1
CSAMTGGQETQYF
TGCAGTGCTATGACAGGGGGACAAGAGACCCAGTACTTC
>TRBJ2-1|TRBD2|.|TRBV20-1
CSAQAGGRGNNEQFF
TGCAGTGCTCAGGCGGGAGGGAGGGGAAACAATGAGCAGTTCTTC
>TRBJ1-4|.|.|TRBV28
CASSKGDFREKLFF
TGTGCCAGCAGTAAGGGAGACTTTCGCGAAAAACTGTTTTTT
>TRBJ2-7|.|.|TRBV7-2
CASSPGEVFYDEQYF
TGTGCCAGCAGCCCGGGAGAGGTTTTTTATGACGAGCAGTACTTC
>TRBJ2-7|.|.|TRBV4-2
CASSHVRPLTGTYEQYF
TGTGCCAGCAGCCACGTCCGACCCCTAACAGGGACCTACGAGCAGTACTTC
>TRBJ1-4|.|.|TRBV2
CASSPPLVPSSTNEKLFF
TGTGCCAGCAGTCCGCCCTTAGTTCCCTCATCAACTAATGAAAAACTGTTTTTT
>TRBJ1-1|.|.|TRBV5-6
CASSFAAGEGTEAFF
TGTGCCAGCAGCTTCGCGGCCGGAGAAGGCACTGAAGCTTTCTTT
>TRBJ2-1|.|.|TRBV29-1
CSVRQGGNNEQFF
TGCAGCGTTCGACAGGGAGGAAACAATGAGCAGTTCTTC
>TRBJ2-7|.|.|TRBV28
CASRSSASYEQYF
TGTGCCAGCAGATCGTCGGCGTCCTACGAGCAGTACTTC
>TRBJ2-6|.|.|TRBV12-3/TRBV12-4
CASSLGLSGVNVLTF
TGTGCCAGCAGTTTGGGACTCTCTGGGGTCAACGTCCTGACTTTC
>TRBJ2-1|TRBD1|many|TRBV4-3
CASSEGAYNEQFF
TGCGCCAGCAGCGAGGGGGCTTACAATGAGCAGTTCTTC
>TRBJ2-5|TRBD2|.|TRBV20-1
CSARGWTREGQETQYF
TGCAGTGCTAGAGGTTGGACCCGGGAGGGCCAAGAGACCCAGTACTTC
>TRBJ1-6|.|.|TRBV28
CASSVFPRRILHF
TGTGCCAGCAGTGTATTCCCCCGGAGAATCCTCCACTTT
>TRBJ2-2|.|.|TRBV7-2
CASSSSPGTGELFF
TGTGCCAGCAGCTCCTCCCCGGGCACCGGGGAGCTGTTTTTT
>TRBJ2-7|.|.|TRBV10-3
CAISENSTYEQYF
TGTGCCATCAGTGAGAACAGCACCTACGAGCAGTACTTC
>TRBJ2-3|TRBD2|.|TRBV7-2
CASSYSGSKADTQYF
TGTGCCAGCAGCTATAGCGGGAGTAAGGCAGATACGCAGTATTTT
>TRBJ2-7|TRBD2|.|TRBV7-7
CASSIGLASSEQYF
TGTGCCAGCAGCATCGGACTAGCTTCTTCCGAGCAGTACTTC
>TRBJ2-5|.|.|TRBV5-1
CASSPKIRDQETQYF
TGCGCCAGCAGCCCAAAAATCCGGGACCAAGAGACCCAGTACTTC
>TRBJ1-4|TRBD1|.|TRBV12-3/TRBV12-4
CASRPSQGRGDEKLFF
TGTGCCAGCAGGCCCTCCCAGGGCAGGGGGGATGAAAAACTGTTTTTT
>TRBJ2-3|.|few|TRBV5-6
CASSLKGEGLGDTQYF
TGTGCCAGCAGCTTGAAGGGGGAGGGCCTCGGGGATACGCAGTATTTT
>TRBJ2-5|TRBD1|.|TRBV11-2
CASRSPYRGMGETQYF
TGTGCCAGCAGGTCCCCCTACAGGGGAATGGGGGAGACCCAGTACTTC
>TRBJ2-1|.|.|TRBV7-9
CASSLVGVRSYNERFF
TGTGCCAGCAGCTTAGTAGGGGTAAGGTCCTACAATGAGCGGTTCTTC
>TRBJ2-7|.|.|TRBV29-1
CSVESRAKSKYEQYF
TGCAGCGTTGAGTCCAGGGCGAAATCTAAATACGAGCAGTACTTC
>TRBJ2-5|.|.|TRBV6-7
CASSYSEAGKYNEQYF
TGTGCCAGCAGTTACTCCGAGGCGGGGAAGTACAATGAGCAGTACTTC
>TRBJ2-3|TRBD2|.|TRBV12-3/TRBV12-4
CASSFSVLAGVADTQYF
TGTGCCAGCAGTTTCTCAGTCCTAGCGGGAGTAGCAGATACGCAGTATTTT
>TRBJ2-3|TRBD2|.|TRBV6-2/TRBV6-3
CASSRGRVAGDTQYF
TGTGCCAGCAGCCGGGGGAGGGTAGCGGGAGATACGCAGTATTTT
>TRBJ1-5|.|.|TRBV19
CASSIDLWTDNQPQHF
TGTGCCAGTAGTATAGATCTCTGGACGGATAATCAGCCCCAGCATTTT
>TRBJ2-3|.|.|TRBV6-1
CAVRPAGHTDTQYF
TGTGCCGTAAGGCCTGCCGGGCACACAGATACGCAGTATTTT
>TRBJ2-1|.|.|TRBV20-1
CSAREGGNEQFF
TGCAGTGCTAGAGAAGGAGGCAATGAGCAGTTCTTC
>TRBJ2-7|.|.|TRBV28
CASSTTVYEQYF
TGTGCCAGCAGTACTACAGTATACGAGCAGTACTTC
>TRBJ2-5|.|.|TRBV7-2
CASSLRDAGYNEQYF
TGTGCCAGCAGCCTCCGGGACGCGGGGTACAATGAGCAGTACTTC
>TRBJ2-5|.|few|TRBV6-6
CASSYLPGMGETQYF
TGTGCCAGCAGTTACTTGCCGGGAATGGGAGAGACCCAGTACTTC
>TRBJ2-3|.|.|TRBV29-1
CGLDLSTDTQYF
TGCGGGCTAGACCTCAGCACAGATACGCAGTATTTT
>TRBJ2-5|TRBD2|.|TRBV28
CASRRSAGGKTQYF
TGTGCCAGCAGAAGATCCGCGGGAGGGAAGACCCAGTACTTC
>TRBJ2-7|.|.|TRBV7-9
CASSFTLPEQYF
TGTGCCAGCAGCTTCACATTACCCGAGCAGTACTTC
>TRBJ1-1|TRBD1|.|TRBV28
CASRETGDKAFF
TGTGCCAGCAGAGAGACAGGGGATAAAGCTTTCTTT
>TRBJ2-5|.|.|TRBV20-1
CSARHNTETQYF
TGCAGTGCTAGGCATAATACCGAGACCCAGTACTTC
>TRBJ2-5|.|few|TRBV28
CASSLIRWRQVPNGETQYF
TGTGCCAGCAGTTTAATCCGATGGCGACAGGTCCCTAATGGGGAGACCCAGTACTTC
>TRBJ2-1|.|.|TRBV5-4
CASSSAPRQANNEQFF
TGTGCCAGCAGCTCCGCCCCGAGACAGGCTAACAATGAGCAGTTCTTC
>TRBJ2-1|.|once|TRBV4-1
CASASPQNYNEQFF
TGCGCCAGCGCCTCTCCACAAAACTACAATGAGCAGTTCTTC
>TRBJ2-5|.|few|TRBV7-2
CASSLGQGWGEETQYF
TGTGCCAGCAGCTTAGGACAGGGATGGGGGGAAGAGACCCAGTACTTC
>TRBJ2-2|.|few|TRBV10-2
CASSSGTPNTGELFF
TGTGCCAGCAGTAGTGGCACCCCGAACACCGGGGAGCTGTTTTTT
>TRBJ2-6|.|few|TRBV7-2
CASRPRGRGSSSGANVLTF
TGTGCCAGCAGACCCCGGGGGAGAGGGTCGAGCTCTGGGGCCAACGTCCTGACTTTC
>TRBJ1-4|.|.|TRBV14
CASSQRQGNEKLFF
TGTGCCAGCAGCCAACGCCAGGGCAATGAAAAACTGTTTTTT
>TRBJ2-4|.|few|TRBV28
CASSSPPENIQYF
TGTGCCAGCAGTTCCCCTCCGGAGAACATTCAGTACTTC
>TRBJ2-1|TRBD2|.|TRBV20-1
CSARSGTSKDEQFF
TGCAGTGCTCGATCCGGGACTAGCAAGGATGAGCAGTTCTTC
>TRBJ2-7|TRBD1|.|TRBV7-9
CASIAAGTGISEQYF
TGTGCCAGCATCGCAGCCGGGACAGGGATCAGCGAGCAGTACTTC
>TRBJ2-7|.|once|TRBV28
CASSSIIDRISYEQYF
TGTGCCAGCAGTTCTATTATCGACAGGATCTCCTACGAGCAGTACTTC
>TRBJ2-5|TRBD2|.|TRBV6-5
CASSQLTSGAETQYF
TGTGCCAGCAGTCAACTGACTAGCGGGGCGGAGACCCAGTACTTC
>TRBJ2-5|TRBD2|few|TRBV7-8
CASKLAGVGETQYF
TGTGCCAGCAAGTTAGCGGGAGTTGGTGAGACCCAGTACTTC
>TRBJ2-1|TRBD2|.|TRBV5-1
CASSLATSGINEQFF
TGCGCCAGCAGCTTGGCGACTAGCGGGATCAATGAGCAGTTCTTC
>TRBJ1-2|.|.|TRBV20-1
CSAQGDYGYTF
TGCAGTGCTCAAGGGGACTATGGCTACACCTTC